This TCR beta chain was sequenced during a study of early T cells in non-severe SARS-CoV-2 infection. TCRdb processed the 5' RACE reads anew with MiXCR; each CDR3 protein has one entry. The table includes some 87,000 distinct CDR3 sequences, about 13% detected once. Trimming shortened V by 0 bases and J by 0 bases, and 15 bases separated the two germline ends. Per germline, CDR1 MNHNY and CDR2 SVGAGI (reference sequence). This CDR3 is 18 amino acids long. The specimen was whole blood. The rearrangement joins TRBV6-6 to TRBJ2-1; D possibly corresponds to TRBD1 (7 bases). The sequence was collected from an adult who was a healthcare worker with PCR-confirmed SARS-CoV-2 infection or an uninfected control (not recorded which). The CDR3 region has the DNA TGTGCCAGCAGTTACTCGGGTCGCGGGACAGCCTCCTACAATGAGCAGTTCTTC. Translating gives CASSYSGRGTASYNEQFF.